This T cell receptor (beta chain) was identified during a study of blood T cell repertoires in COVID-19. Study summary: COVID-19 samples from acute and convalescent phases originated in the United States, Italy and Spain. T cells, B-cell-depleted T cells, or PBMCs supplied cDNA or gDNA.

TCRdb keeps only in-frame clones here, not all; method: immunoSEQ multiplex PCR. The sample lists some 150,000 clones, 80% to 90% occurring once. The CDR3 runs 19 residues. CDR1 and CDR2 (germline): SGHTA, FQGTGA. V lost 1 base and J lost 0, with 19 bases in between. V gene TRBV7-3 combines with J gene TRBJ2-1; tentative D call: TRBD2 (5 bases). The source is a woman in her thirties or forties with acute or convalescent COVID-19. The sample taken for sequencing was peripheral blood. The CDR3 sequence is CASSLNTGLDYSSYNEQFF. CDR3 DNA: TGTGCCAGCAGCTTAAATACCGGACTTGACTACTCCTCCTACAATGAGCAGTTCTTC. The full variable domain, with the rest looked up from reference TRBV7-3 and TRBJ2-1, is GAGVSQTPSNKVTEKGKYVELRCDPISGHTALYWYRQSLGQGPEFLIYFQGTGAADDSGLPNDRFFAVRPEGSVSTLKIQRTERGDSAVYLCASSLNTGLDYSSYNEQFFGPGTRLTVL.